The clone carrying this TCR beta chain has only a few counts. Its antigen is as yet unknown. The CDR3 covers 19 residues. The junction had 17 bases not matched to a gene; V was cut back by 5 bases and J by 2 bases. Germline CDR1 is SEHNR and CDR2 is FQNEAQ (reference sequence). Investigators prepared the TCR beta libraries by applying iRepertoire HTBI primers and Arm-PCR of CDR3 regions. TCRdb re-derived calls from the multiplex PCR reads in MiXCR, one entry per CDR3 protein. The sample lists about 610,000 distinct CDR3 sequences, more than 15% occurring once. The data stem from a study of regulatory T cells in long-lasting Graves disease. Findings and limits, study-wide: There were preferences for TRBV28, TRBJ1-2 and TRBJ2-5 in persistent disease. The persistent group shared 2,500 to 3,000 public clonotypes, more than the approximately 890 shared by new patients.

Noted time point: newly diagnosed GD, antithyroid drugs for less than 3 months. With RNA extracted from PBMCs as input, the TCR library was made. These data also featured in a second study, about T cells in Graves' hyperthyroidism and ophthalmopathy. That report notes: Clonotypes that were expanded in thyroid above 0.001 mostly appeared in blood too.

This TCR was sampled from a man between 18 and 35 years old with Graves disease. Sample: peripheral blood mononuclear cells (PBMCs), taken at new diagnosis, from a patient treated with antithyroid drugs. The chain combines TRBV7-9 with TRBJ2-4; 8 bases map to TRBD1. As DNA, the CDR3 is TGTGCCAGCAGCGTTCAGACAGGGGAGGTTCTGGTTACCAAAAACATTCAGTACTTC. It codes for CASSVQTGEVLVTKNIQYF.